The 17 T cell receptor beta chains below all came from one sample that was sequenced in a study of T cells in Graves' hyperthyroidism and ophthalmopathy. RNA transcripts yielded amplified TCR beta CDR3 regions. Using the HTBI primer set, a first-round RT-PCR was run on the TCR CDR3. From the multiplex PCR reads, TCRdb called clonotypes with MiXCR, one entry per CDR3 protein. The table has some 380,000 distinct CDR3 sequences, 13% seen once. The specimen was blood. Receptors were obtained from a man aged 25-45 years with Graves' hyperthyroidism that later progressed to Graves' ophthalmopathy.

This clonotype was picked up a small number of times. The chain employs TRBV15 and TRBJ1-2, with D perhaps TRBD1 (6 bases). Trimming pared 5 bases from V and 7 bases from J, leaving 17 bases between. CDR3 size: 14 residues. CDR1 is LNHNV and CDR2 is YYDKDF in the germline V gene (reference sequence). CDR3 region: CATSGYRDIAGYTF. The CDR3 nucleotides read TGTGCCACCAGCGGATACCGGGACATCGCTGGCTACACCTTC.

This clonotype was counted many times. This chain uses TRBV20-1 with TRBJ1-5; 9 bases map to TRBD1. The CDR3 runs 14 residues. Germline V gene data show CDR1 as DFQATT and CDR2 as SNEGSKA (reference sequence). J lost 1 base, V lost 5 bases, and 3 bases had no gene match. CDR3 residues: CSAPTGGSNQPQHF. Written as DNA, the CDR3 is TGCAGTGCTCCGACAGGGGGGAGCAATCAGCCCCAGCATTTT.

This clonotype was detected only a few times. The gene calls are TRBV6-1 and TRBJ1-2; D gene unclear. This CDR3 has 15 amino acids. The V end was cut by 1 base, the J end by 0 bases, with 9 bases between. CDR1 and CDR2 from the germline V gene are MNHNS and SASEGT. The CDR3 DNA reads TGTGCCAGCAGTGAAGGCAGCAGGACTAACTATGGCTACACCTTC. This codes for CASSEGSRTNYGYTF.

The chain joins TRBV28 to TRBJ2-7, with TRBD2 as a possible D gene (6 bases). The CDR3 extends over 14 amino acids. Germline V CDR1 and CDR2: MDHEN, SYDVKM. Between the trimmed V and J ends, which lost 6 bases and 4 bases, there was a span of 16 bases. The chain's CDR3 is CASREGPNPYEQYF. The DNA of the CDR3 is TGTGCCAGCAGGGAGGGACCGAACCCTTACGAGCAGTACTTC.

This clonotype was seen many times. The chain couples TRBV7-8 to TRBJ1-2; TRBD1 is a possible D gene (5 bases). CDR1 and CDR2 from the germline V gene are SGHVS and FQNEAQ. The CDR3 extends over 15 amino acids. The V end lost 2 bases, the J end lost 4 bases, and 14 bases lay between the germline ends. DNA for the CDR3: TGTGCCAGCAGCTTAAGGGACGCGGGTGGCTATGGCTACACCTTC. Encoded protein: CASSLRDAGGYGYTF.

As to this clonotype: Just one base apart from a much larger clone, this may be a read error. The chain couples TRBV6-9 to TRBJ1-2; 9 bases are shared with TRBD1. Losses at the gene ends were 4 bases for V and 7 bases for J; bases not matched to a gene: 16. The germline gives CDR1 MNHGY, CDR2 SVAAGI. The CDR3 covers 17 residues. The CDR3 nucleotides read TGTGCCAGCAGTTCCGTCCGACAGGGGGATCTGGACTGTGGCTACACCTTC. This codes for CASSSVRQGDLDCGYTF.

The sample holds many counts of this clonotype. The CDR3 reads CASSLLTWAQPNTQYF. The CDR3 DNA reads TGTGCCAGCAGTTTACTAACATGGGCACAGCCGAATACGCAGTATTTT. V gene TRBV28 combines with J gene TRBJ2-3; no clear D gene. The V gene's germline CDR1 is MDHEN and CDR2 SYDVKM. Trimming removed 2 bases from V and 7 bases from J, with 19 bases in between. This CDR3 contains 16 residues.

This clonotype has at least ten counts. V is TRBV7-9 and J is TRBJ2-7, with D tentatively TRBD1 (5 bases). This CDR3 comprises 15 residues. V lost 7 bases and J 2 bases, leaving 18 bases between the germline ends. Germline lookup yields CDR1 SEHNR and CDR2 FQNEAQ (reference sequence). CDR3 sequence (DNA): TGTGCCAGCACACCCGACAGTGCTTCTACCTACGAGCAGTACTTC. It specifies CASTPDSASTYEQYF.

The rearrangement links TRBV19 to TRBJ1-5; 10 bases are a match to TRBD1. The V gene end was trimmed by 10 bases and the J gene end by 7 bases; junction bases not matched to a gene: 10. CDR3 length equals 14 residues. Germline CDR1 LNHDA, CDR2 SQIVND (reference sequence). CDR3 residues: CATHGQGGRQPQHF. The CDR3 coding sequence is TGTGCCACCCACGGACAGGGGGGACGCCAGCCCCAGCATTTT. The full variable domain, in which reference TRBV19 and TRBJ1-5 provide the parts outside the CDR3, is DGGITQSPKYLFRKEGQNVTLSCEQNLNHDAMYWYRQDPGQGLRLIYYSQIVNDFQKGDIAEGYSVSREKKESFPLTVTSAQKNPTAFYLCATHGQGGRQPQHFGDGTRLSIL.

This clonotype has ten or more counts. The chain carries TRBV9 and TRBJ1-4, with TRBD1 matching 7 bases. V lost 4 bases, J lost 3 bases, and 9 bases stayed unmatched. Germline assignment: CDR1 SGDLS and CDR2 YYNGEE. The CDR3 contains 16 residues. The CDR3 DNA sequence: TGTGCCAGCAGCTCCTCCCCGACAGGGCCTAATGAAAAACTGTTTTTT. Translated: CASSSSPTGPNEKLFF.

This clonotype was detected ten times or more. The chain has TRBV12-3 or TRBV12-4 and TRBJ2-7, with 8 bases fitting TRBD1. CDR3 size: 12 residues. V shed 4 bases and J 6 bases; nucleotides not matched to a gene: 2. CDR3 DNA sequence: TGTGCCAGCAGTTGGACAGGGAGCGAGCAGTACTTC. It is translated as CASSWTGSEQYF.

In its sample, this clonotype was seen many times. The J gene is TRBJ2-3, the V gene TRBV5-1, with 7 bases lining up with TRBD2. The CDR3 is 14 residues long. Germline V lookup: CDR1 SGHRS, CDR2 YFSETQ. With 4 bases clipped from V and 6 bases from J, the junction kept 8 bases outside the gene matches. The CDR3 loop is CASSPVTSLDTQYF. The CDR3 bases are TGCGCCAGCAGCCCGGTGACTAGCCTTGATACGCAGTATTTT. Full variable domain (outside the CDR3, taken from reference TRBV5-1 and TRBJ2-3): KAGVTQTPRYLIKTRGQQVTLSCSPISGHRSVSWYQQTPGQGLQFLFEYFSETQRNKGNFPGRFSGRQFSNSRSEMNVSTLELGDSALYLCASSPVTSLDTQYFGPGTRLTVL.

The chain is built from TRBV12-3 or TRBV12-4 and TRBJ2-3; D tentatively fits TRBD1 or TRBD2 (6 bases each). V shed 1 base and J shed 7 bases, with 12 bases lying between them. This CDR3 region has 14 residues. DNA for the CDR3: TGTGCCAGCAGTTTAGATGGGGGGCTGTATACGCAGTATTTT. Protein product: CASSLDGGLYTQYF.

This clonotype was found many times. The J gene is TRBJ2-5, the V gene TRBV10-3; 10 bases line up with TRBD2. Germline V gives CDR1 ENHRY, CDR2 SYGVKD. The CDR3 is 15 amino acids. J gave up 4 bases and V 6 bases, and 8 bases lay outside the gene matches. CDR3 amino acids: CAIRPSGGRGETQYF. The CDR3 nucleotides are TGTGCCATCAGACCTAGCGGGGGCCGTGGAGAGACCCAGTACTTC.

This clonotype appeared many times. This CDR3 reads CASSLLAGGQGETQYF. Written as DNA, the CDR3 is TGTGCCAGCAGCCTACTAGCGGGGGGGCAGGGAGAGACCCAGTACTTC. V and J are TRBV7-2 and TRBJ2-5; 13 bases match TRBD2. The V segment lost 5 bases and the J segment 4 bases; nucleotides outside the gene matches: 7. From germline, CDR1 is SGHTA and CDR2 FQGNSA. The CDR3 length is 16 residues.

This clonotype was counted at least ten times. The chain combines TRBV5-1 with TRBJ1-3; 7 nucleotides align to TRBD1. V was pared by 1 base and J by 2 bases, with 3 bases of the junction left unmatched. This CDR3 region has 15 residues. Germline CDR1 reads SGHRS; CDR2 reads YFSETQ. This CDR3 is CASSLWTGTGNTIYF. The CDR3 nucleotides are TGCGCCAGCAGCTTGTGGACAGGAACTGGAAACACCATATATTTT. The full variable domain, with the rest looked up from reference TRBV5-1 and TRBJ1-3, is KAGVTQTPRYLIKTRGQQVTLSCSPISGHRSVSWYQQTPGQGLQFLFEYFSETQRNKGNFPGRFSGRQFSNSRSEMNVSTLELGDSALYLCASSLWTGTGNTIYFGEGSWLTVV.

Many counts were recorded for this clonotype. The rearrangement links TRBV7-9 to TRBJ2-7; D gene unclear. Trimming pared 1 base from V and 0 bases from J, leaving 1 base between. The CDR3 loop spans 12 amino acids. Per the germline V gene, CDR1 is SEHNR and CDR2 is FQNEAQ (reference sequence). The CDR3 reads CASSLGSYEQYF. CDR3 in DNA: TGTGCCAGCAGCTTAGGCTCCTACGAGCAGTACTTC.